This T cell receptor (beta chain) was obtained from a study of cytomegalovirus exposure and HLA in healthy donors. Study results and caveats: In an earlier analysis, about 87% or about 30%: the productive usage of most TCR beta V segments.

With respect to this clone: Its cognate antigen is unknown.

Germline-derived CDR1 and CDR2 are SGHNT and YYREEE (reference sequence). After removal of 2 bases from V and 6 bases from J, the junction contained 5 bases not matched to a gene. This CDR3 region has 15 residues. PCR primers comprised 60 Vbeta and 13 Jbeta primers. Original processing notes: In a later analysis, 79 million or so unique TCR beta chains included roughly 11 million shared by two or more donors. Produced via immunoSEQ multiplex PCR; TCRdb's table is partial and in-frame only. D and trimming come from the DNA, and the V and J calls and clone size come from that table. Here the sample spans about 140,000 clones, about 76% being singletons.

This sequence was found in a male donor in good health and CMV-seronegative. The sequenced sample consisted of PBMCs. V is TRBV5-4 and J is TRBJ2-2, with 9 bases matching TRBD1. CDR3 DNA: TGTGCCAGCAGCTTTGGGACAGGGAAAGCCGGGGAGCTGTTTTTT. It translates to CASSFGTGKAGELFF.